These T cell receptor beta chains were read from a single sample in a study of T cells in Graves' hyperthyroidism and ophthalmopathy. A single record per CDR3 protein comes from TCRdb applying MiXCR to the multiplex PCR reads. The repertoire includes about 720,000 distinct CDR3 sequences, about 15% of them detected once, and 8.4% sits in the top ten. Sample: blood. The receptors stem from a man aged 18 to 29 with Graves' hyperthyroidism. Each CDR3 is given with its conserved first and last residue. D genes are given only for firm matches. Rows give clone size only sometimes, using once, few, many, or a class for an expanded clone.

V	size	J	D	DNA	CDR3
TRBV12-3/TRBV12-4	.	TRBJ1-6	.	TGTGCCAGCAGCGGACAGTATAATTCACCCCTCCACTTT	CASSGQYNSPLHF
TRBV7-2	many	TRBJ2-2	.	TGTGCCAGCACCCGGACGAGGGGCACCGGGGAGCTGTTTTTT	CASTRTRGTGELFF
TRBV28	.	TRBJ1-4	.	TGTGCCAGCAGCCGGACAGTCGAAAAACTGTTTTTT	CASSRTVEKLFF
TRBV6-1	many	TRBJ1-5	.	TGTGCCAGCAGTGAGACGCCGGATCAGCCCCAGCATTTT	CASSETPDQPQHF
TRBV29-1	few	TRBJ2-3	TRBD2	TGCAGCGTAGCGGGGGGGGGCCCAGATACGCAGTATTTT	CSVAGGGPDTQYF
TRBV18	many	TRBJ2-1	.	TGTGCCAGCTCACCCGAAGGGGTGAGGGTCTACAATGAGCAGTTCTTC	CASSPEGVRVYNEQFF
TRBV6-1	many	TRBJ2-6	.	TGTGCCAGCACCAGCTCTGGGGCCAACGTCCTGACTTTC	CASTSSGANVLTF
TRBV20-1	.	TRBJ2-1	TRBD2	TGCAGTGCTAGCTTCCCAGCGGGAGGGCCGTCCAATGAGCAGTTCTTC	CSASFPAGGPSNEQFF
TRBV28	.	TRBJ2-7	TRBD2	TGTGCCGCCAGGCAGGGAGGGTCCTACGAGCAGTACTTC	CAARQGGSYEQYF
TRBV6-5	few	TRBJ2-1	TRBD2	TGTGCCAGCAGTTACTACGGGACTAGCGGGTGGAACCATGAGCAGTTCTTC	CASSYYGTSGWNHEQFF
TRBV20-1	many	TRBJ2-1	.	TGCAGTGCTAGAGGAGCAAACTCCAATGAGCAGTTCTTC	CSARGANSNEQFF
TRBV12-3/TRBV12-4	many	TRBJ2-2	.	TGTGCCAGCACCTTCTCCGGGGAGCTGTTTTTT	CASTFSGELFF
TRBV6-1	.	TRBJ1-1	TRBD1	TGTGCCAGCAGTCCTTGGATCCCGGGACAGGGGTTAAACACTGAAGCTTTCTTT	CASSPWIPGQGLNTEAFF
TRBV5-1	many	TRBJ2-7	TRBD1	TGTGCCAGCAGCTTGGGACAGGGGGCGCGCGAGCAGTACTTC	CASSLGQGAREQYF
TRBV12-3/TRBV12-4	.	TRBJ2-7	.	TGTGCCACCCTCAGTTGGGCGGGACAGCCCTTGTACGAGCAGTACTTC	CATLSWAGQPLYEQYF
TRBV20-1	.	TRBJ2-5	TRBD2	TGCAGTGCTAGAGGTGCGGGACTAGCGGGAGCGGAGACCCAGTACTTC	CSARGAGLAGAETQYF
TRBV7-9	.	TRBJ1-1	.	TGTGCCAGCAACCCCCGTGGAGTGAACACTGAAGCTTTCTTT	CASNPRGVNTEAFF
TRBV29-1	.	TRBJ2-7	.	TGCAGCGTTGAAGAACAGCGTGATGACGAGCAGTACTTC	CSVEEQRDDEQYF
TRBV4-1	few	TRBJ2-1	.	TGCGCCAGCAGCCAGGAACAGATCTACAATGAGCAGTTCTTC	CASSQEQIYNEQFF
TRBV29-1	.	TRBJ2-2	.	TGCAGCGCCGGGACTTATAACACCGGGGAGCTGTTTTTT	CSAGTYNTGELFF
TRBV7-2	many	TRBJ2-1	TRBD2	TGTGCCAGCAGCTTAGTTAGCGGGAGCGTCAATGAGCAGTTCTTC	CASSLVSGSVNEQFF
TRBV2	many	TRBJ1-6	TRBD1	TGTGCCAGCGGACCCGGGACAGGGAGTGTTAGCTCCTATAATTCACCCCTCCACTTT	CASGPGTGSVSSYNSPLHF
TRBV28	many	TRBJ2-1	.	TGTGCCAGCACCCCCGGAGGGAATGAGCAGTTCTTC	CASTPGGNEQFF
TRBV5-5	.	TRBJ2-7	.	TGTGCCAGCAGCTTGGCCTTGGACAGCTCCTACGAGCAGTACTTC	CASSLALDSSYEQYF
TRBV18	many	TRBJ1-1	TRBD1	TGTGCCAGCTCACCTATTACCGGGACAGGGCTCCACACTGAAGCTTTCTTT	CASSPITGTGLHTEAFF
TRBV6-1	.	TRBJ2-7	TRBD1	TGTGCCAGCAGCTCCCGGACAGGGAATAACGAGCAGTACTTC	CASSSRTGNNEQYF
TRBV20-1	.	TRBJ2-1	TRBD2	TGCAGCCCTAAGGTAGCGGGAGTAAATGAGCAGTTCTTC	CSPKVAGVNEQFF
TRBV7-9	.	TRBJ1-6	TRBD1	TGTGCCAGCAGCTCCCAAGGGACAGATAATTCACCCCTCCACTTT	CASSSQGTDNSPLHF
TRBV3-1	many	TRBJ2-7	.	TGTGCCAGCAGCCGCTATGGAGGCCTCCTTGGGCACGAGCAGTACTTC	CASSRYGGLLGHEQYF